The 19 T cell receptor beta chains listed next were all sequenced from one sample in a study of blood T cells in healthy people across ages. It was with a sample-barcoded 5' primer and a J-beta primer mix that a second PCR of roughly 7 to 11 cycles was run. TCRdb reanalysed the 5' RACE reads using MiXCR and keeps one entry per CDR3 protein. The repertoire holds over 500,000 distinct CDR3 sequences, with 45% to 60% as singletons. The sample comprised blood. The receptors were gathered from a woman aged 80 or over in good health.

The V gene is TRBV4-1, the J gene TRBJ2-4; the D gene is possibly TRBD1 (5 bases). The CDR3 loop spans 15 amino acids. CDR1 and CDR2 from the germline V gene are MGHRA and YSYEKL. Trimming stripped 3 bases from V and 0 bases from J, with 9 bases between. The CDR3 nucleotides are TGCGCCAGCAGCCAGCTGGGGCTAGCCAAAAACATTCAGTACTTC. Translation: CASSQLGLAKNIQYF.

To note about this clonotype: A much more abundant neighbour one base away suggests this may be a read error. The chain combines TRBV5-1 with TRBJ2-2; D is ambiguous. Germline V gene sequence: CDR1 SGHRS, CDR2 YFSETQ. The CDR3 has 17 residues. Deletions cut 3 bases from V and 0 bases from J, with 15 bases between. CDR3 loop: CASSSEPASANTGELFF. DNA for the CDR3: TGCGCCAGCAGCTCGGAACCAGCGTCTGCGAACACCGGGGAGCTGTTTTTT.

This clonotype has at least ten counts. CDR3 residues: CASRIGTGSQPQHF. The CDR3 DNA reads TGTGCCAGCCGAATCGGGACAGGGAGTCAGCCCCAGCATTTT. J is TRBJ1-5 and V is TRBV27, with 9 bases aligning to TRBD1. V trimming: 8 bases; J trimming: 6 bases; junction bases outside the gene matches: 8. Germline CDR1 is MNHEY and CDR2 is SMNVEV (reference sequence). The CDR3 covers 14 residues.

This chain uses TRBV15 with TRBJ2-3; D remains unclear. This CDR3 has 16 amino acids. Germline CDR1 is LNHNV and CDR2 is YYDKDF (reference sequence). V lost 3 bases, J lost 1 base, and 14 bases lay in between. CDR3 loop: CATSSRISGGTDTQYF. The CDR3 coding sequence is TGTGCCACCAGCAGCCGAATTTCAGGTGGCACAGATACGCAGTATTTT.

The rearrangement links TRBV4-2 to TRBJ1-5; weak D call: TRBD1 (6 bases). V was shortened by 1 base and J by 3 bases, with 13 bases between the two germline ends. This CDR3 is built from 16 residues. Germline CDR1 is LGHNA and CDR2 is YNFKEQ. DNA for the CDR3: TGTGCCAGCAGCCAAGGGACAGTCGGCTACAATCAGCCCCAGCATTTT. This sequence encodes CASSQGTVGYNQPQHF.

This chain uses TRBV27 with TRBJ2-7; D uncertain. V was clipped by 6 bases and J by 6 bases, with 15 bases between them. Germline CDR1 and CDR2: MNHEY and SMNVEV (reference sequence). CDR3 length: 13 amino acids. The CDR3 sequence is CASRVSGSLEQYF. The CDR3 region has the DNA TGTGCCAGCAGGGTCTCAGGATCGCTCGAGCAGTACTTC.

V usage is TRBV20-1 and J usage is TRBJ2-3; D is unclear. The germline CDR1 and CDR2 sequences are DFQATT and SNEGSKA (reference sequence). With 3 bases removed from V and 9 bases from J, the gap between germline ends came to 10 bases. The CDR3 runs to 11 residues. CDR3 protein: CSASAQVTQYF. CDR3 bases: TGCAGTGCTAGCGCGCAAGTCACGCAGTATTTT.

This clonotype was counted between two and nine times. The chain has TRBV7-2 and TRBJ2-3; D is unresolved. The CDR3 is 18 residues long. V was trimmed by 1 base and J by 4 bases, leaving 21 bases between them. CDR1 and CDR2 from the germline V gene are SGHTA and FQGNSA. CDR3 residues: CASSLVPGGVTFSDTQYF. The CDR3 bases are TGTGCCAGCAGCTTAGTGCCTGGTGGTGTCACTTTTTCAGATACGCAGTATTTT.

The chain links TRBV5-1 to TRBJ1-1; D call uncertain. This CDR3 contains 15 residues. The germline CDR1 and CDR2 sequences are SGHRS and YFSETQ. V lost 0 bases to trimming and J lost 1 base, with 10 bases between them. CDR3 sequence reads: CASSLDGRGNTEAFF. The CDR3 DNA is TGCGCCAGCAGCTTGGATGGCAGAGGGAACACTGAAGCTTTCTTT.

V gene TRBV12-3 or TRBV12-4 combines with J gene TRBJ2-2; 8 bases line up with TRBD1. With 6 bases clipped from V and 0 bases from J, the junction kept 9 bases outside the gene matches. The CDR3 is made up of 17 amino acids. The CDR3 DNA sequence: TGTGCCAGCAGCCGTAACAGGGGGAGGACGAACACCGGGGAGCTGTTTTTT. Translation gives CASSRNRGRTNTGELFF.

This clonotype has a single count. This CDR3 reads CASSTWPSALGETQYF. Here the CDR3 DNA reads TGTGCCAGTAGTACATGGCCTAGCGCCTTGGGAGAGACCCAGTACTTC. The J gene is TRBJ2-7, the V gene TRBV19; D is possibly TRBD2 (6 bases). The J call could be wrong; TRBJ2-5 is a better fit for the DNA end. Per germline, CDR1 LNHDA and CDR2 SQIVND (reference sequence). The CDR3 is 16 residues long.

This clonotype has at least ten counts. The V gene is TRBV28, the J gene TRBJ2-1; tentative D call: TRBD2 (6 bases). Germline lookup yields CDR1 MDHEN and CDR2 SYDVKM. V dropped 1 base and J dropped 0 bases, with 10 bases sitting between them. The CDR3 contains 16 residues. CDR3 sequence (DNA): TGTGCCAGCAGTTTATTGGGACTCCGCTCCTACAATGAGCAGTTCTTC. This gives the protein CASSLLGLRSYNEQFF. Drawing the rest from reference TRBV28 and TRBJ2-1, the complete variable domain is DVKVTQSSRYLVKRTGEKVFLECVQDMDHENMFWYRQDPGLGLRLIYFSYDVKMKEKGDIPEGYSVSREKKERFSLILESASTNQTSMYLCASSLLGLRSYNEQFFGPGTRLTVL.

For this clonotype: Possible read error: a much larger clone is one base away. The V gene is TRBV20-1, the J gene TRBJ2-5; possibly TRBD2 for D (7 bases). The CDR3 totals 12 residues. Germline V gene sequence: CDR1 DFQATT, CDR2 SNEGSKA (reference sequence). CDR3 in amino acids: CGALRGGETQYF. The DNA for the CDR3 is TGCGGTGCTCTAAGGGGGGGGGAGACCCAGTACTTC.

As to this clonotype: Germline is not matched at one junction end, which may reflect a read error. The chain has TRBV27 and TRBJ1-2, with D tentatively TRBD1 (5 bases). The germline gives CDR1 MNHEY, CDR2 SMNVEV (reference sequence). CDR3 length: 13 residues. In DNA, the CDR3 is TGTGCCGGCAGTTCCCTCGGGGGTAACGGCTACACCTTC. Protein: CAGSSLGGNGYTF.

The V call is TRBV4-1, the J call TRBJ2-5, with 9 bases matching TRBD1. The trim removed 0 bases at V and 4 bases at J, leaving 3 bases unmatched. From germline, CDR1 is MGHRA and CDR2 YSYEKL. The CDR3 is made up of 15 amino acids. The DNA for the CDR3 is TGCGCCAGCAGCCAAGATGAGACAGGGGGAGAGACCCAGTACTTC. It encodes CASSQDETGGETQYF.

This clonotype was detected many times. The chain is built from TRBV20-1 and TRBJ1-6, with TRBD1 identical over 7 bases. The germline V gene encodes CDR1 DFQATT and CDR2 SNEGSKA (reference sequence). CDR3 length equals 13 residues. Trimming took 3 bases from V and 5 from J; bases not matched to a gene: 1. Here the CDR3 DNA reads TGCAGTGCTAGGACAGGGCATAATTCACCCCTCCACTTT. It codes for CSARTGHNSPLHF.

This clonotype was observed at least ten times. The chain employs TRBV7-2 and TRBJ2-1; D possibly corresponds to TRBD2 (6 bases). Trimming took 5 bases from V and 6 from J, leaving 11 bases between them. The CDR3 runs to 13 residues. CDR1 SGHTA and CDR2 FQGNSA come from the germline V gene. The CDR3, as DNA: TGTGCCAGCAGCCGGAGGGACGGCAATGAGCAGTTCTTC. This gives the protein CASSRRDGNEQFF.

The chain combines TRBV7-2 with TRBJ1-5; D gene uncertain. Germline V gives CDR1 SGHTA, CDR2 FQGNSA. V gave up 1 base and J gave up 5 bases, with 18 bases separating them. The CDR3 length is 17 residues. The CDR3 reads CASSLDPGQFPDQPQHF. The DNA for the CDR3 is TGTGCCAGCAGCTTAGACCCTGGGCAGTTCCCAGATCAGCCCCAGCATTTT.

The chain employs TRBV5-1 and TRBJ2-5, with D possibly TRBD2 on 6 matching bases. The end of the DNA aligns better with TRBJ2-7, so the J call may be wrong. CDR1 SGHRS and CDR2 YFSETQ come from the germline V gene. This CDR3 contains 14 residues. The DNA for the CDR3 is TGCGCCAGCAGCCAGCGACTAGGGTCCGACGAGCAGTACTTC. Its translation: CASSQRLGSDEQYF.